This paragraph covers one T cell receptor (beta chain) sequence. Its antigen is not known. This sample stems from a study of cytomegalovirus exposure and HLA in healthy donors. Study in general: Caucasian-associated ancestry cluster membership applied to about 80% of about 370 genotyped donors. Findings and caveats of the study: Equally common other TCR beta chains were less clonally expanded than HLA-associated ones, a later analysis found. Evidence from a later analysis indicated that most CMV-associated TCR beta chains looked HLA-restricted.

This CDR3 is built from 15 residues. From germline, CDR1 is MGHRA and CDR2 YSYEKL. Losses at the gene ends were 1 base for V and 8 bases for J; bases not matched to a gene: 4. Primers: 60 Vbeta forward and 13 Jbeta reverse. Clones were sequenced by immunoSEQ multiplex PCR, and TCRdb holds only the in-frame ones, with some missing. The sample holds about 98,000 clones; about 81% are singletons and the top ten take over 1.1%. V and J are TRBV4-1 and TRBJ1-4, with TRBD1 identical over 10 bases. The source of this sequence is a middle-aged man in good health and CMV-seronegative. Material for sequencing was PBMCs. The chain's CDR3 is CASSQGQGAREKLFF. The DNA for the CDR3 is TGCGCCAGCAGCCAAGGACAGGGGGCGCGGGAAAAACTGTTTTTT.